One sample yielded the 3 T cell receptor beta chains listed below, sequenced in a study of PD-L1 blockade in urothelial cancer. Clones were sequenced by immunoSEQ multiplex PCR, and TCRdb holds only the in-frame ones, with some missing. Of around 62,000 clones in the sample, 88% were seen once. As for time point: peripheral blood 6 weeks after treatment start. The sequenced sample was PBMCs, obtained around atezolizumab (anti-PD-L1) treatment. These receptors were obtained from a man aged 60 to 69 with urothelial cancer.

This clone came up once. The chain is built from TRBV4-1 and TRBJ2-1, with 8 positions matching TRBD2. The ends lost 1 base at V and 0 bases at J; junction bases unmatched: 5. This CDR3 is built from 17 residues. The germline V gene encodes CDR1 MGHRA and CDR2 YSYEKL. Here the CDR3 DNA reads TGCGCCAGCAGCCAAGCCGAGCGGGGGAGCTCCTACAATGAGCAGTTCTTC. As protein: CASSQAERGSSYNEQFF.

This chain connects TRBV11-2 to TRBJ2-5, with 11 bases matching TRBD2. Germline-derived CDR1 and CDR2 are SGHAT and FQNNGV. The CDR3 covers 14 residues. V dropped 7 bases and J dropped 2; count of bases not matched to a gene: 3. The CDR3: CASTTSGRQETQYF. The CDR3 nucleotides read TGTGCCAGCACCACTAGCGGGAGACAAGAGACCCAGTACTTC.

The chain has TRBV27 and TRBJ2-7, with TRBD2 matching over 7 bases. After removal of 2 bases from V and 5 bases from J, the junction contained 6 bases not matched to a gene. CDR3 length: 14 amino acids. Germline values: CDR1 MNHEY, CDR2 SMNVEV (reference sequence). The CDR3 DNA sequence: TGTGCCAGCAGTTTAGTGCGGGAGACCCACGAGCAGTACTTC. Its protein is CASSLVRETHEQYF.